This TCR beta chain stems from a study of blood T cell repertoires in COVID-19. The authors' processing: Estimation of nucleated cell counts was performed using reference gene primer amplification. Assay: immunoSEQ multiplex PCR; the TCRdb copy retains only in-frame clones and omits some. V, J and clone size derive from that table, while D and trimming were established from the DNA sequence. The sample yields around 250,000 clones, approximately 89% seen once. Trimming removed 2 bases from V and 7 bases from J; junction bases left unmatched: 6. The CDR3 runs to 14 residues. The germline CDR1 and CDR2 sequences are SEHNR and FQNEAQ (reference sequence).

This chain joins TRBV7-9 and TRBJ1-2, with 8 bases matching TRBD1. Sequenced: PBMCs or T cells enriched from blood (not recorded which). The origin of this receptor is a woman aged 40 to 50 with acute COVID-19. CDR3 DNA: TGTGCCAGCAGCTTATCTCAGGGGGCGCGTGGCTACACCTTC. Protein: CASSLSQGARGYTF.